These 14 T cell receptor beta chains were sequenced from one sample in a study of early T cells in non-severe SARS-CoV-2 infection (dated by TCRdb to the early 2020s). The library was prepared using 5' RACE. These reads were obtained on a NextSeq 500. TCRdb reworked the public reads: Q25 trimming with fastp, MiXCR clone assembly, productive beta chains retained. Each CDR3 protein gets just one entry, which takes the most common genes and DNA from the rows behind it. Recorded for this sample are 30,000 to 40,000 distinct CDR3 sequences; approximately 4.6% of them occurred a single time. About 16% of the sample goes to the ten largest clones. Sequenced input: whole blood. These receptors all come from an adult who was a healthcare worker with PCR-confirmed SARS-CoV-2 infection or an uninfected control (not recorded which).

The sample holds many counts of this clonotype. The chain recombines TRBV20-1 with TRBJ1-1; D is unresolved. V was trimmed by 0 bases and J by 1 base, leaving 3 bases between them. The CDR3 loop spans 12 amino acids. Germline CDR1 DFQATT, CDR2 SNEGSKA (reference sequence). CDR3 nucleotides: TGCAGTGCTAGAGAGGGGAACACTGAAGCTTTCTTT. This translates into CSAREGNTEAFF.

This clonotype was observed a handful of times. The chain recombines TRBV9 with TRBJ2-7, with D possibly TRBD1 on 5 matching bases. CDR1 is SGDLS and CDR2 is YYNGEE in the germline V gene. Trimming left V 4 bases short and J 3 bases short, with 14 bases between. The CDR3 loop spans 14 amino acids. CDR3 sequence reads: CASSKGEQLYEQYF. In nucleotides, the CDR3 is TGTGCCAGCAGCAAAGGGGAACAGCTCTACGAGCAGTACTTC.

This clonotype occurred many times. The CDR3 bases are TGTGCCAGCAGTAAGACCATTCGAGGGACCCAGTACTTC. It specifies CASSKTIRGTQYF. This sequence joins TRBV6-6 and TRBJ2-5; D remains unclear. The V end lost 5 bases, the J end lost 7 bases, and 14 bases lay between the germline ends. Germline CDR1 is MNHNY and CDR2 is SVGAGI (reference sequence). The CDR3 is made up of 13 amino acids.

This clonotype was observed at least ten times. The chain couples TRBV18 to TRBJ2-1; D perhaps matches TRBD1 (6 bases). Germline V gene lookup returns CDR1 KGHSH and CDR2 LQKENI. The CDR3 runs to 14 residues. V was clipped by 3 bases and J by 5 bases, with 11 bases between them. The CDR3 region has the DNA TGTGCCAGCTCACCGGGACACAGAGACAATGAGCAGTTCTTC. Translating it yields CASSPGHRDNEQFF.

This clonotype has a handful of counts. J is TRBJ2-5 and V is TRBV5-1; unclear D gene. CDR1 and CDR2 from the germline V gene are SGHRS and YFSETQ. Between the trimmed V and J ends, which lost 2 bases and 1 base, there was a span of 6 bases. The CDR3 is 13 amino acids. The CDR3 sequence is CASSLFTQETQYF. CDR3 nucleotides: TGCGCCAGCAGCTTATTCACCCAAGAGACCCAGTACTTC.

This clonotype was seen repeatedly, ten times or more. The gene calls are TRBV2 and TRBJ1-6, with no clear D. Germline CDR1 is SNHLY and CDR2 is FYNNEI. With 7 bases removed from V and 5 bases from J, the gap between germline ends came to 15 bases. CDR3 size: 15 residues. This CDR3 is CASTLARPDNSPLHF. The CDR3 DNA reads as TGTGCCAGCACTTTGGCCAGACCAGATAATTCACCCCTCCACTTT.

This clonotype appeared many times. This sequence joins TRBV3-1 and TRBJ2-5; D call uncertain. Germline V CDR1 and CDR2: LGHDT, YNNKEL (reference sequence). The CDR3 loop spans 12 amino acids. Trimming shortened V by 0 bases and J by 5 bases, and 4 bases separated the two germline ends. This chain's CDR3 is CASSQDPETQYF. CDR3 coding DNA: TGTGCCAGCAGCCAAGATCCTGAGACCCAGTACTTC.

In its sample, this clonotype was seen many times. A junction end diverges from the germline sequence, so it may reflect a read error. CDR3 DNA sequence: TGTACCAGCAGCTTATGGGGCAAGGAGACCCAGTACTTC. It translates to CTSSLWGKETQYF. The rearrangement links TRBV7-6 to TRBJ2-5, with a weak D call TRBD1 (5 bases). The V gene's germline CDR1 is SGHVS and CDR2 FNYEAQ. The CDR3 runs 13 residues.

The table lists this clonotype with many counts. This chain connects TRBV28 to TRBJ1-2; tentative D call: TRBD1 (5 bases). V gave up 6 bases and J gave up 4 bases, with 21 bases separating them. This CDR3 comprises 16 residues. From germline, CDR1 is MDHEN and CDR2 SYDVKM. The CDR3, as DNA: TGTGCCAGCAGCTATACTACCGGGACGGGAAGCTATGGCTACACCTTC. This translates into CASSYTTGTGSYGYTF.

The rearrangement links TRBV6-5 to TRBJ2-3; 11 nucleotides align to TRBD1. Germline loops: CDR1 MNHEY, CDR2 SVGAGI. The CDR3 has 13 amino acids. With 8 bases clipped from V and 3 bases from J, the junction kept 1 base outside the gene matches. The CDR3 protein is CASWDRGTDTQYF. For the CDR3, the DNA is TGTGCCAGCTGGGACAGGGGGACAGATACGCAGTATTTT.

This clonotype was recorded at least ten times. This chain joins TRBV7-3 and TRBJ2-1; D ambiguous. The CDR3 is made up of 14 amino acids. Germline CDR1 and CDR2: SGHTA and FQGTGA. Deletions cut 4 bases from V and 7 bases from J, with 14 bases between. This CDR3 is CASSSQAFGNEQFF. Here the CDR3 DNA reads TGTGCCAGCAGCTCGCAGGCATTCGGGAATGAGCAGTTCTTC.

This clonotype occurred many times. This rearrangement joins TRBV19 to TRBJ2-1; TRBD2 matches 7 bases. CDR3 size: 15 residues. Unmatched junction bases numbered 16, after V lost 11 bases and J lost 6 bases. Germline V gene sequence: CDR1 LNHDA, CDR2 SQIVND (reference sequence). CDR3 DNA sequence: TGTGCCTCGCGGGAGCTACCTGAAGGGGTCAATGAGCAGTTCTTC. Amino acids: CASRELPEGVNEQFF.

The count of this clonotype is one. This rearrangement joins TRBV12-3 or TRBV12-4 to TRBJ2-3; 8 nucleotides line up with TRBD2. V shed 5 bases, J shed 10 bases, and the junction held 8 bases outside the gene matches. This CDR3 region has 13 residues. CDR3 sequence: CASSPGGPMPQYF. The CDR3 DNA sequence: TGTGCCAGCAGTCCGGGGGGGCCGATGCCGCAGTATTTT.

This clonotype was seen ten or more times. The chain employs TRBV5-5 and TRBJ2-1; D possibly uses TRBD1 or TRBD2 (5 bases each). CDR3 length equals 13 residues. The germline V and J ends were trimmed by 4 bases and 9 bases, with 14 bases remaining between them. Per germline, CDR1 SGHKS and CDR2 YYEKEE (reference sequence). In DNA, the CDR3 is TGTGCCAGCAGCAAGGACGGGGCGGGTGAGCAGTTCTTC. It yields the protein CASSKDGAGEQFF.